This T cell receptor beta chain was profiled in a study of regulatory T cells in long-lasting Graves disease. The CDR3 extends over 14 amino acids. Germline CDR1 is LGHDT and CDR2 is YNNKEL (reference sequence). Broader study findings: Peripheral blood alone, not thyroid tissue, underwent study. It was in persistent disease that TRBV28, TRBJ1-2 and TRBJ2-5 were favored.

Concerning this clonotype: Its target is not known. With a much larger clone just one base away, this may be a read error.

Time point denoted: persistent/refractory GD, antithyroid drugs over 5 years with positive TRAb. After RNA was extracted from PBMCs, the TCR library was made from it. Each of the patients was recruited from an endocrinology department situated in Xi'an, China. Arm-PCR of CDR3 regions and iRepertoire HTBI primers were used to build TCR beta libraries. TCRdb re-called the multiplex PCR reads with MiXCR, one entry per CDR3 protein. The sample has about half a million distinct CDR3 sequences; about 20% are singletons. The sequence derives from a female donor with Graves disease. Sequencing was performed on peripheral blood mononuclear cells (PBMCs), taken when the disease was refractory, from a patient treated with antithyroid drugs. The chain joins TRBV3-1 to TRBJ2-4; 7 bases are a match to TRBD1. The CDR3 loop is CASSQGTAFYGYAF. The CDR3 coding sequence is TGTGCCAGCAGCCAGGGGACAGCTTTCTATGGCTACGCCTTC.